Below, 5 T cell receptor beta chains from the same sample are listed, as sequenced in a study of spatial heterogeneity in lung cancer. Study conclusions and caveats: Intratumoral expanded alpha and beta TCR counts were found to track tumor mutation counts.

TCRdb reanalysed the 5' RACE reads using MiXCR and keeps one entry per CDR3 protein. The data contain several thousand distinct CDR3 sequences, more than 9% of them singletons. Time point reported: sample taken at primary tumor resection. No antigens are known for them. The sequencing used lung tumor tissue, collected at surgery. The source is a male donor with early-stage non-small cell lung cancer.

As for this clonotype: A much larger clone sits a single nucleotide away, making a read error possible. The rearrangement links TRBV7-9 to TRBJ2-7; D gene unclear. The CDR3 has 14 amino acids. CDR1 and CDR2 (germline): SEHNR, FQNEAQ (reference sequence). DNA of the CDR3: TGTGCCAGCGGCTTAGTCCCTAACTCCTACGAGCAGTACTTC. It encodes CASGLVPNSYEQYF.

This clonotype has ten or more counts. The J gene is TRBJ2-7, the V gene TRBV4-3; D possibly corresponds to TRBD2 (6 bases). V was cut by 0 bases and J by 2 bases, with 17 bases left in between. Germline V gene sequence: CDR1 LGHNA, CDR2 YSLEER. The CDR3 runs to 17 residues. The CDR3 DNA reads TGCGCCAGCAGCCAAGATCCCTTAACGGGGGAGGCCTACGAGCAGTACTTC. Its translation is CASSQDPLTGEAYEQYF.

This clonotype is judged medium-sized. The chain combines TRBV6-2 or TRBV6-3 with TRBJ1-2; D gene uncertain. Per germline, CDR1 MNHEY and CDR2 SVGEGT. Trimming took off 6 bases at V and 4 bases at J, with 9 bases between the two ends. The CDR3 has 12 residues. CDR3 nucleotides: TGTGCCAGCAGCGACCATGTCTATGGCTACACCTTC. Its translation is CASSDHVYGYTF.

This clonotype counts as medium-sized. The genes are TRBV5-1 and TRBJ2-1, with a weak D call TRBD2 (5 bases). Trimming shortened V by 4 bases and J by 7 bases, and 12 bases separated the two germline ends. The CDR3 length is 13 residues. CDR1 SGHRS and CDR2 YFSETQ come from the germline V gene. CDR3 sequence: CASSQQLGNEQFF. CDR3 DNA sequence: TGCGCCAGCAGCCAGCAACTAGGTAATGAGCAGTTCTTC.

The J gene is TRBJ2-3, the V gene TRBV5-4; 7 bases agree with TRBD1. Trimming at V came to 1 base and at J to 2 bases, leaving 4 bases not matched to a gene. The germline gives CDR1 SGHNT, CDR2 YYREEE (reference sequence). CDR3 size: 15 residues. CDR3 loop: CASSLLQGNTDTQYF. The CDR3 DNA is TGTGCCAGCAGCTTGCTACAGGGGAACACAGATACGCAGTATTTT.